This entry features one TCR beta chain sequence. Its matching antigen is unknown. The read terminates 3 residues before the CDR3 end, so the remaining end is supplied by the germline J gene. This sample was included in a study of T cells in women clearing cervical HPV infection. Study-level results: Repertoire richness, not evenness, was significantly elevated in CIN3+ cases versus controls. Cases carried less TRBV6-7 than controls: about 0.1% versus 0.15%.

The CDR3 is made up of 13 amino acids. The germline CDR1 and CDR2 sequences are SQVTM and ANQGSEA. J lost 4 bases, V lost 6 bases, and 6 bases had no gene match. Average input was about 1.2 ug genomic DNA for immunoSEQ TCR beta CDR3 amplification. This table comes from immunoSEQ multiplex PCR, and its TCRdb copy is limited to in-frame clones, with some not included. The sample's table shows about 30,000 clones. This TCR came from a woman between 18 and 69 years old with a cervical HPV16 infection that either progressed to CIN3+ or cleared (not recorded which). Material for sequencing was blood buffy coat. This chain joins TRBV29-1 and TRBJ1-5, with 7 bases matching TRBD1. CDR3 amino acids: CSVRQGGNQPQHF. The sequenced part of the CDR3 DNA is TGCAGCGTGAGACAGGGAGGAAATCAGCCC.